Below, 2 T cell receptor beta chains from the same sample are listed, as sequenced in a study of T cell repertoires in aging, cancer and after chemotherapy. A mixed TRB-A/B primer pool amplified rearranged TRB by multiplex touch-down PCR. TCRdb re-called the multiplex PCR reads through MiXCR, storing one row per CDR3 protein. The sample includes about 10,000 distinct CDR3 sequences, roughly a quarter of them seen just once. The template was genomic DNA from peripheral blood, not RNA. Input material: blood. The source of these receptors is a human donor with a blood cancer. The donor label of this sample is uncertain.

This clonotype qualifies as medium-sized. The rearrangement links TRBV5-6 to TRBJ2-2, with D perhaps TRBD2 (5 bases). Germline loops: CDR1 SGHDT, CDR2 YYEEEE. Trimming removed 7 bases from V and 1 base from J, with 11 bases in between. This CDR3 region has 14 residues. Written as DNA, the CDR3 is TGTGCCAGCCGCGGACTCCTGAACACCGGGGAGCTGTTTTTT. It codes for CASRGLLNTGELFF.

The chain links TRBV6-4 to TRBJ1-2; D unresolved. Trimming took 8 bases from V and 8 from J, leaving 15 bases between them. There are 12 residues in the CDR3. From germline, CDR1 is MRHNA and CDR2 SNTAGT. The CDR3 here is CASADGRSGYTF. For the CDR3, the DNA is TGTGCCAGCGCCGACGGACGGAGCGGCTACACCTTC.